This T cell receptor beta chain was recovered during a study of T cells in Graves' hyperthyroidism and ophthalmopathy. Overall study findings and caveats: Blood also held most thyroid clonotypes expanded beyond 0.001.

This clonotype was counted many times. Antigen unknown. V lost 0 bases to trimming and J lost 3 bases, with 15 bases between them. The V gene's germline CDR1 is KGHSY and CDR2 FQNENV. This CDR3 has 17 residues. Amplified TCR beta CDR3 regions derived from RNA transcripts. TCR CDR3 underwent first-round RT-PCR with the HTBI primer set. MiXCR, run by TCRdb on the multiplex PCR reads, gives a single entry per CDR3 protein. The sample yields 450,000 to 650,000 distinct CDR3 sequences, 13% to 15% seen once. The sample comprised blood. This receptor was obtained from a young woman with Graves' ophthalmopathy. The genes are TRBV16 and TRBJ2-1, with a tentative D call TRBD2 (6 bases). The DNA for the CDR3 is TGTGCCAGCAGCCAATCAGTTGGAGGGCAAAACTACAATGAGCAGTTCTTC. It translates to CASSQSVGGQNYNEQFF.